These 25 T cell receptor beta chains were all obtained from the same sample, sequenced in a study of blood T cell repertoires in COVID-19. The table came from immunoSEQ multiplex PCR; TCRdb's copy has only in-frame clones and leaves some out. The table includes tens of thousands of clones, 60% to 85% detected once. Sequences were obtained from peripheral blood. The receptors were sampled from a human donor in a cohort sampled during active COVID-19.

The chain employs TRBV2 and TRBJ2-7; possible D gene TRBD1, 5 bases. Germline CDR1 and CDR2: SNHLY and FYNNEI. Trimming shortened V by 6 bases and J by 6 bases, and 15 bases separated the two germline ends. The CDR3 spans 13 residues. Written as DNA, the CDR3 is TGTGCCAGCAGGGACATGCCGGTCCGCGAGCAGTACTTC. It translates to CASRDMPVREQYF. Full variable domain (rest looked up from reference TRBV2 and TRBJ2-7): EPEVTQTPSHQVTQMGQEVILRCVPISNHLYFYWYRQILGQKVEFLVSFYNNEISEKSEIFDDQFSVERPDGSNFTLKIRSTKLEDSAMYFCASRDMPVREQYFGPGTRLTVT.

The V call is TRBV5-5, the J call TRBJ1-4; 7 nucleotides align to TRBD1. Unmatched junction bases numbered 11, after V lost 4 bases and J lost 8 bases. The CDR3 sequence is 15 residues long. CDR1 SGHKS and CDR2 YYEKEE come from the germline V gene (reference sequence). CDR3 protein: CASSAETGAMEKLFF. The DNA of the CDR3 is TGTGCCAGCAGCGCAGAAACAGGGGCGATGGAAAAACTGTTTTTT.

The chain recombines TRBV7-6 with TRBJ2-2; D perhaps matches TRBD2 (6 bases). Per the germline V gene, CDR1 is SGHVS and CDR2 is FNYEAQ. The CDR3 covers 15 residues. V lost 2 bases and J 4 bases, leaving 11 bases between the germline ends. DNA of the CDR3: TGTGCCAGCAGCTTAACGGGAGCCCCCACCGGGGAGCTGTTTTTT. As protein: CASSLTGAPTGELFF.

This chain's CDR3 is CASSPRDSSYEQYF. The CDR3 DNA reads TGTGCCAGCAGCCCCCGGGACAGCAGCTACGAGCAGTACTTC. J is TRBJ2-7 and V is TRBV3-1 (or the pseudogene TRBV3-2); 7 nucleotides align to TRBD1. This CDR3 is 14 amino acids long. V was clipped by 4 bases and J by 3 bases; unmatched bases: 6. Germline V gene sequence: CDR1 LGHDT, CDR2 YNNKEL (reference sequence).

The chain employs TRBV16 and TRBJ1-6, with a weak D call TRBD1 (6 bases). The V gene lost 3 bases and the J gene lost 10 bases, with 19 bases spanning the gap. The length of the CDR3 is 16 residues. The germline gives CDR1 KGHSY, CDR2 FQNENV. CDR3 residues: CASSHSPPGGGSPLHF. In DNA form, the CDR3 reads TGTGCCAGCAGCCATTCCCCCCCGGGGGGGGGCTCACCCCTCCACTTT.

The sample holds a few counts of this clone. DNA of the CDR3: TGCGCCAGCAGCCAAGTTCCGCGGCCTGCTGGAAACACCATATATTTT. It yields the protein CASSQVPRPAGNTIYF. The chain uses TRBV4-3 and TRBJ1-3; the D is unclear. Trimming removed 1 base from V and 2 bases from J, with 12 bases in between. This CDR3 contains 16 residues. The germline gives CDR1 LGHNA, CDR2 YSLEER.

This clone was seen just once. This chain uses TRBV28 with TRBJ2-7; TRBD2 is a possible D gene (5 bases). Trimming cost V 6 bases and J 0 bases, with 18 bases left between them. This CDR3 is 16 amino acids long. Germline V gene lookup returns CDR1 MDHEN and CDR2 SYDVKM. CDR3 sequence: CASSSGATAGSYEQYF. CDR3 DNA sequence: TGTGCCAGCAGCTCCGGTGCGACTGCGGGCTCCTACGAGCAGTACTTC.

This chain links TRBV15 with TRBJ1-5; maybe TRBD1 (5 bases). V was trimmed by 0 bases and J by 1 base, leaving 7 bases between them. Per the germline V gene, CDR1 is LNHNV and CDR2 is YYDKDF (reference sequence). The CDR3 sequence is 15 residues long. Here the CDR3 DNA reads TGTGCCACCAGCAGAGATCCAGGGAGCAATCAGCCCCAGCATTTT. Translated, it gives CATSRDPGSNQPQHF.

This clone was recorded a few times. The DNA of the CDR3 is TGTGCCAGCAGCTTGCAACGACAGGGGAACGAGCAGTACTTC. Protein sequence: CASSLQRQGNEQYF. This chain links TRBV5-4 with TRBJ2-7; 8 positions agree with TRBD1. Per the germline V gene, CDR1 is SGHNT and CDR2 is YYREEE (reference sequence). V lost 1 base and J lost 5; bases outside the gene matches: 5. This CDR3 comprises 14 residues.

This CDR3 reads CASTPSRNEQFF. CDR3 in DNA: TGTGCCAGCACCCCGAGCCGAAATGAGCAGTTCTTC. The rearrangement links TRBV7-8 to TRBJ2-1; no firm D call. V lost 7 bases, J lost 7 bases, and 11 bases lay in between. The CDR3 is made up of 12 amino acids. The germline gives CDR1 SGHVS, CDR2 FQNEAQ.

This chain links TRBV20-1 with TRBJ1-1; D is unresolved. Per the germline V gene, CDR1 is DFQATT and CDR2 is SNEGSKA (reference sequence). V was shortened by 3 bases and J by 7 bases, with 18 bases between the two germline ends. CDR3 size: 14 residues. This CDR3 is CSASLVGGLGEAFF. The DNA for the CDR3 is TGCAGTGCTAGTCTGGTTGGCGGGCTCGGTGAAGCTTTCTTT.

The chain uses TRBV5-4 and TRBJ2-4; TRBD2 agrees at 9 bases. This CDR3 spans 17 amino acids. CDR1 and CDR2 from the germline V gene are SGHNT and YYREEE (reference sequence). Unmatched junction bases numbered 6, after V lost 2 bases and J lost 0 bases. DNA for the CDR3: TGTGCCAGCAGCTTAGGGTCAGCGGGGGGAGCCAAAAACATTCAGTACTTC. As protein: CASSLGSAGGAKNIQYF.

The genes are TRBV19 and TRBJ2-7; a weak D match, TRBD1 (5 bases). The CDR3 sequence is 12 residues long. The germline V and J ends were trimmed by 4 bases and 4 bases, with 8 bases remaining between them. Germline V gene sequence: CDR1 LNHDA, CDR2 SQIVND (reference sequence). In DNA, the CDR3 is TGTGCCAGTAGTAACCAGGGTTACGAGCAGTACTTC. Translated, it gives CASSNQGYEQYF.

The chain recombines TRBV30 with TRBJ1-4; D uncertain. The CDR3 runs to 14 residues. The germline V gene encodes CDR1 GTSNPN and CDR2 SVGIG (reference sequence). Trimming removed 3 bases at V and 1 base at J, with 9 bases between. CDR3 amino acids: CAWRAGLTNEKLFF. The CDR3 DNA is TGTGCCTGGAGGGCAGGATTAACTAATGAAAAACTGTTTTTT.

The V and J genes are TRBV6-6 and TRBJ2-7; D is unresolved. V was pared by 2 bases and J by 1 base, with 9 bases between. In germline, CDR1 is MNHNY, CDR2 SVGAGI (reference sequence). There are 14 residues in the CDR3. In DNA form, the CDR3 reads TGTGCCAGCAGTTACCCGACGGGTTCCTACGAGCAGTACTTC. Translating gives CASSYPTGSYEQYF.

This rearrangement joins TRBV6-2 or TRBV6-3 to TRBJ1-1; 9 positions agree with TRBD1. CDR1 and CDR2 from the germline V gene are MNHEY and SVGEGT. This CDR3 contains 14 residues. Losses at the gene ends were 8 bases for V and 10 bases for J; bases not matched to a gene: 14. Here the CDR3 DNA reads TGTGCCAGCTGCCCTCTGGGACAGGGTCCCAGAGCTTTCTTT. Amino acids: CASCPLGQGPRAFF.

The V call is TRBV4-1, the J call TRBJ2-1; unclear D gene. Deletions cut 4 bases from V and 5 bases from J, with 21 bases between. Germline V gene sequence: CDR1 MGHRA, CDR2 YSYEKL. The CDR3 spans 17 residues. The CDR3: CASSPNPTVRLDNEQFF. The CDR3 bases are TGCGCCAGCAGCCCGAACCCGACTGTTCGCCTGGACAATGAGCAGTTCTTC.

This clone was seen just once. The V gene is TRBV6-4, the J gene TRBJ1-4; no firm D call. Looked up from germline, CDR1 is MRHNA and CDR2 is SNTAGT. V lost 6 bases and J lost 0, with 11 bases in between. The CDR3 sequence is 15 residues long. CDR3 loop: CASRGDRPTNEKLFF. In DNA form, the CDR3 reads TGTGCCAGCAGGGGCGACCGGCCAACTAATGAAAAACTGTTTTTT.

The chain carries TRBV3-1 (or the pseudogene TRBV3-2) and TRBJ2-2, with D possibly matching TRBD1 (5 bases). Germline CDR1 reads LGHDT; CDR2 reads YNNKEL (reference sequence). The CDR3 has 15 residues. V gave up 4 bases and J gave up 3 bases, with 12 bases separating them. CDR3 protein: CASSLTQVDTGELFF. Here the CDR3 DNA reads TGTGCCAGCAGCCTTACACAGGTGGACACCGGGGAGCTGTTTTTT.

The rearrangement uses TRBV5-6 and TRBJ2-7; 7 positions match TRBD2. V dropped 4 bases and J dropped 2; count of bases not matched to a gene: 6. Germline CDR1 and CDR2: SGHDT and YYEEEE. This CDR3 has 14 amino acids. CDR3 coding DNA: TGTGCCAGCAGCCCTGGGGGGGGTACCTACGAGCAGTACTTC. The encoded protein is CASSPGGGTYEQYF.

V usage is TRBV29-1 and J usage is TRBJ1-1; D is unresolved. The CDR3 is 12 amino acids. V lost 2 bases, J lost 4 bases, and 8 bases lay in between. Looked up from germline, CDR1 is SQVTM and CDR2 is ANQGSEA. Here the CDR3 DNA reads TGCAGCGTTGAAATTCGGGGCACTGAAGCTTTCTTT. Translated, it gives CSVEIRGTEAFF.

The chain recombines TRBV28 with TRBJ2-1; 9 bases fit TRBD1. V gave up 2 bases and J gave up 7 bases; unmatched junction bases: 9. Germline assignment: CDR1 MDHEN and CDR2 SYDVKM. This CDR3 is built from 16 residues. The CDR3 here is CASSLPGTGIGNEQFF. The CDR3 DNA follows: TGTGCCAGCAGTTTACCCGGGACAGGGATTGGGAATGAGCAGTTCTTC.

V usage is TRBV21-1 and J usage is TRBJ1-2; the D segment call TRBD1 is taken from the table without a DNA check. TRBV21-1 is classified as a pseudogene. The CDR3 is 16 residues long. The CDR3 DNA follows: TGTGCCAGCAGCAAAGGGGAAAACAGGGCTAACTATGGCTACACCTTC. As protein: CASSKGENRANYGYTF.

This chain uses TRBV18 with TRBJ2-6; D is uncertain. Germline V gene data show CDR1 as KGHSH and CDR2 as LQKENI. The CDR3 loop spans 18 amino acids. The germline V and J ends were trimmed by 6 bases and 2 bases, with 20 bases remaining between them. The CDR3 region has the DNA TGTGCCAGCTCCCCGCCAAACCAGGCGAGCACTGGGGCCAACGTCCTGACTTTC. Amino acid sequence: CASSPPNQASTGANVLTF.

The chain carries TRBV29-1 and TRBJ2-2, with D maybe TRBD2 (6 bases). The CDR3 sequence is 14 residues long. Deletions cut 3 bases from V and 1 base from J, with 9 bases between. Germline V lookup: CDR1 SQVTM, CDR2 ANQGSEA. CDR3 DNA sequence: TGCAGCGTTGACGGTAGCGGGAACACCGGGGAGCTGTTTTTT. Protein product: CSVDGSGNTGELFF.